The 23 T cell receptor beta chains presented below share a single source sample, sequenced in a study of cytomegalovirus exposure and HLA in healthy donors. 60 Vbeta and 13 Jbeta primers were used in PCR. Only in-frame clones appear in the TCRdb table, and some are missing; sequencing was by immunoSEQ multiplex PCR. The sample has about 160,000 clones; around 75% are singletons. The sequenced material came from PBMCs. These receptors were taken from a female donor in good health and CMV-seronegative.

This clone has just a few counts. V is TRBV27 and J is TRBJ2-7, with D possibly being TRBD2 (6 bases). The germline CDR1 and CDR2 sequences are MNHEY and SMNVEV (reference sequence). Trimming took 3 bases from V and 7 from J, leaving 13 bases between them. The CDR3 is 13 amino acids. In DNA form, the CDR3 reads TGTGCCAGCAGTTTTGTGCAGGGAGGAGAGCAGTACTTC. Amino acids: CASSFVQGGEQYF.

The CDR3 DNA follows: TGTGCCAGCAGCACTCCCTGGGTCTCTGGGAGCGAGCAGTACTTC. Protein: CASSTPWVSGSEQYF. The chain links TRBV7-9 to TRBJ2-7; TRBD2 might be the D (5 bases). The germline gives CDR1 SEHNR, CDR2 FQNEAQ (reference sequence). The length of the CDR3 is 15 residues. The ends were cut back, 5 bases at V and 6 bases at J, with 20 bases in the middle. Full variable domain (missing parts from reference TRBV7-9 and TRBJ2-7): DTGVSQNPRHKITKRGQNVTFRCDPISEHNRLYWYRQTLGQGPEFLTYFQNEAQLEKSRLLSDRFSAERPKGSFSTLEIQRTEQGDSAMYLCASSTPWVSGSEQYFGPGTRLTVT.

This chain uses TRBV5-5 with TRBJ2-1, with TRBD2 matching over 10 bases. V trimming: 0 bases; J trimming: 5 bases; junction bases outside the gene matches: 2. The CDR3 is 15 amino acids. Germline V gives CDR1 SGHKS, CDR2 YYEKEE (reference sequence). CDR3 DNA: TGTGCCAGCAGCTTGGCCGGACTAGCGGACAATGAGCAGTTCTTC. Amino acids: CASSLAGLADNEQFF.

The V and J genes are TRBV6-4 and TRBJ2-1, with 14 bases matching TRBD2. The V gene's germline CDR1 is MRHNA and CDR2 SNTAGT. V shed 4 bases and J 7 bases; nucleotides not matched to a gene: 0. This CDR3 has 14 amino acids. The chain's CDR3 is CASSGTSGGNEQFF. DNA of the CDR3: TGTGCCAGCAGTGGGACTAGCGGGGGGAATGAGCAGTTCTTC.

V gene TRBV29-1 combines with J gene TRBJ1-4, with D perhaps TRBD1 (5 bases). This CDR3 has 13 amino acids. Germline values: CDR1 SQVTM, CDR2 ANQGSEA. The CDR3 region has the DNA TGCAGTTACCGGGGGTCATATAATGAAAAACTGTTTTTT. Translating gives CSYRGSYNEKLFF.

This chain links TRBV4-1 with TRBJ2-1; the D gene is possibly TRBD1 (5 bases). V lost 7 bases, J lost 2 bases, and 15 bases lay in between. The germline V gene encodes CDR1 MGHRA and CDR2 YSYEKL. The CDR3 spans 15 residues. CDR3 region: CASTRGTGTYNEQFF. In DNA, the CDR3 is TGCGCCAGCACAAGAGGCACAGGCACCTACAATGAGCAGTTCTTC.

The V call is TRBV30, the J call TRBJ1-5; TRBD1 agrees at 7 bases. Trimming removed 0 bases from V and 5 bases from J; junction bases left unmatched: 1. The CDR3 is made up of 13 amino acids. Germline V gene sequence: CDR1 GTSNPN, CDR2 SVGIG (reference sequence). CDR3 nucleotides: TGTGCCTGGAGTGTAACAGGGGATCAGCCCCAGCATTTT. It translates to CAWSVTGDQPQHF.

The chain combines TRBV5-8 with TRBJ1-6; TRBD1 might be the D (6 bases). The V gene lost 4 bases and the J gene lost 7 bases, with 18 bases spanning the gap. Looked up from germline, CDR1 is SGHTS and CDR2 is YDEGEE. This CDR3 has 16 residues. For the CDR3, the DNA is TGTGCCAGCAGCCCCCCCAGGGGAGTACGGAATTCACCCCTCCACTTT. Translation gives CASSPPRGVRNSPLHF.

The chain uses TRBV28 and TRBJ2-7, with TRBD2 matching over 9 bases. The CDR3 loop spans 16 amino acids. Germline loops: CDR1 MDHEN, CDR2 SYDVKM. The V gene end was trimmed by 3 bases and the J gene end by 4 bases; junction bases not matched to a gene: 10. CDR3 nucleotide sequence: TGTGCCAGCAGTTTCTCCGGGACTAGCACGTCGTACGAGCAGTACTTC. It translates to CASSFSGTSTSYEQYF. Looking up the rest from reference TRBV28 and TRBJ2-7 gives the full variable domain: DVKVTQSSRYLVKRTGEKVFLECVQDMDHENMFWYRQDPGLGLRLIYFSYDVKMKEKGDIPEGYSVSREKKERFSLILESASTNQTSMYLCASSFSGTSTSYEQYFGPGTRLTVT.

This clone was seen only once. The V and J genes are TRBV4-2 and TRBJ2-6; D is perhaps TRBD1 (6 bases). Trimming shortened V by 0 bases and J by 2 bases, and 11 bases separated the two germline ends. The CDR3 spans 17 residues. Germline V gene data show CDR1 as LGHNA and CDR2 as YNFKEQ. The CDR3 DNA reads TGTGCCAGCAGCCAAGATTCCCAGGGGCCTGGGGCCAACGTCCTGACTTTC. Encoded protein: CASSQDSQGPGANVLTF.

The gene calls are TRBV5-4 and TRBJ1-1; D perhaps matches TRBD1 (6 bases). The CDR3 sequence is 16 residues long. CDR1 and CDR2 (germline): SGHNT, YYREEE (reference sequence). Trimming removed 4 bases at V and 4 bases at J, with 20 bases between. The CDR3 DNA reads TGTGCCAGCAGCCCCCGAGCGGGGGCGAAATCCACTGAAGCTTTCTTT. This codes for CASSPRAGAKSTEAFF.

The chain employs TRBV29-1 and TRBJ2-3, with 7 bases matching TRBD2. This CDR3 spans 14 amino acids. The germline V gene encodes CDR1 SQVTM and CDR2 ANQGSEA. V was pared by 4 bases and J by 2 bases, with 6 bases of the junction left unmatched. The CDR3 nucleotides are TGCAGCGTTGTCCTAGCGGCGCTCACAGATACGCAGTATTTT. It encodes CSVVLAALTDTQYF.

The chain carries TRBV6-1 and TRBJ1-5, with D perhaps TRBD1 (6 bases). This CDR3 is 16 amino acids long. V was pared by 3 bases and J by 2 bases, with 14 bases between. The germline CDR1 and CDR2 sequences are MNHNS and SASEGT. The CDR3 protein is CASSDRGGTGNQPQHF. In DNA, the CDR3 is TGTGCCAGCAGTGATAGGGGGGGGACGGGCAATCAGCCCCAGCATTTT.

The J gene is TRBJ2-3, the V gene TRBV18; unclear D gene. From germline, CDR1 is KGHSH and CDR2 LQKENI. The CDR3 has 13 amino acids. V gave up 0 bases and J gave up 4 bases, with 5 bases separating them. The CDR3 loop is CASSPPSADTQYF. The CDR3 DNA reads as TGTGCCAGCTCACCACCGTCGGCAGATACGCAGTATTTT.

This clone was recorded a few times. One junction end disagrees with the germline gene, perhaps due to a read error. The V call is TRBV7-7, the J call TRBJ2-7, with D possibly TRBD2 on 6 matching bases. The CDR3 sequence is 15 residues long. Germline V CDR1 and CDR2: SSHAT, FNYEAQ (reference sequence). The chain's CDR3 is CASSLAAGPSYEQYF. The CDR3 DNA reads as TGTGCTAGCAGCTTAGCGGCAGGGCCCTCCTACGAGCAGTACTTC.

This clone was found once. CDR3 DNA sequence: TGTGCCAGCAGCGTAGGAGGGAGTTTGAGGGAGACCCAGTACTTC. Translating it yields CASSVGGSLRETQYF. V usage is TRBV9 and J usage is TRBJ2-5; TRBD2 is a possible D gene (5 bases). The CDR3 runs to 15 residues. Looked up from germline, CDR1 is SGDLS and CDR2 is YYNGEE. V lost 0 bases, J lost 5 bases, and 14 bases lay in between.

V usage is TRBV28 and J usage is TRBJ2-1; perhaps TRBD2 as D (5 bases). Germline CDR1 and CDR2: MDHEN and SYDVKM. Trimming pared 2 bases from V and 7 bases from J, leaving 18 bases between. This CDR3 has 16 residues. The CDR3 region has the DNA TGTGCCAGCAGTTTACGTTTTTCGTCTAGCCTAAATGAGCAGTTCTTC. This sequence encodes CASSLRFSSSLNEQFF.

This chain uses TRBV13 with TRBJ2-2, with 11 bases lining up with TRBD2. V dropped 2 bases and J dropped 7; count of bases not matched to a gene: 6. Germline lookup yields CDR1 PRHDT and CDR2 FYEKMQ (reference sequence). There are 16 residues in the CDR3. As DNA, the CDR3 is TGTGCCAGCAGCTTATTTCTAGCGGGAGGCCACGGGGAGCTGTTTTTT. Protein product: CASSLFLAGGHGELFF.

The chain combines TRBV7-2 with TRBJ2-3; 14 bases fit TRBD2. The J segment lost 5 bases and the V segment lost 3 bases, leaving 4 bases of the junction unmatched. CDR1 SGHTA and CDR2 FQGNSA come from the germline V gene. The CDR3 is 16 amino acids. The CDR3 DNA reads TGTGCCAGCAGCTTGCAAGGGACTAGCGGGGGAGATACGCAGTATTTT. Protein product: CASSLQGTSGGDTQYF.

The table lists this clone with a count of one. The chain employs TRBV6-1 and TRBJ2-3; TRBD1 might be the D (6 bases). CDR1 and CDR2 from the germline V gene are MNHNS and SASEGT. This CDR3 is 15 amino acids long. Trimming cost V 2 bases and J 0 bases, with 9 bases left between them. The CDR3 coding sequence is TGTGCCAGCAGTGAATTAAGGGGGAGCACAGATACGCAGTATTTT. Amino acid sequence: CASSELRGSTDTQYF.

This sequence joins TRBV28 and TRBJ1-1; possible D gene TRBD1, 5 bases. The CDR3 has 12 residues. Germline assignment: CDR1 MDHEN and CDR2 SYDVKM. Trimming removed 10 bases from V and 8 bases from J, with 17 bases in between. The chain's CDR3 is CATNGGRYEAFF. The DNA of the CDR3 is TGTGCCACCAACGGGGGTAGATACGAAGCTTTCTTT. The variable domain in full, with the rest retrieved from reference TRBV28 and TRBJ1-1, is DVKVTQSSRYLVKRTGEKVFLECVQDMDHENMFWYRQDPGLGLRLIYFSYDVKMKEKGDIPEGYSVSREKKERFSLILESASTNQTSMYLCATNGGRYEAFFGQGTRLTVV.

V gene TRBV6-1 combines with J gene TRBJ1-4, with D tentatively TRBD1 (5 bases). Germline loops: CDR1 MNHNS, CDR2 SASEGT. The CDR3 runs 16 residues. V was shortened by 2 bases and J by 7 bases, with 17 bases between the two germline ends. CDR3 bases: TGTGCCAGCAGTGAATTGTTGACGGGGGGACGTGAAAAACTGTTTTTT. It encodes CASSELLTGGREKLFF.

This chain uses TRBV5-1 with TRBJ2-7, with TRBD2 as a possible D gene (7 bases). The CDR3 contains 16 residues. V lost 0 bases, J lost 4 bases, and 17 bases lay in between. Per the germline V gene, CDR1 is SGHRS and CDR2 is YFSETQ. CDR3: CASSLGLGGGVYEQYF. The DNA for the CDR3 is TGCGCCAGCAGCTTGGGGCTAGGCGGGGGCGTGTACGAGCAGTACTTC.